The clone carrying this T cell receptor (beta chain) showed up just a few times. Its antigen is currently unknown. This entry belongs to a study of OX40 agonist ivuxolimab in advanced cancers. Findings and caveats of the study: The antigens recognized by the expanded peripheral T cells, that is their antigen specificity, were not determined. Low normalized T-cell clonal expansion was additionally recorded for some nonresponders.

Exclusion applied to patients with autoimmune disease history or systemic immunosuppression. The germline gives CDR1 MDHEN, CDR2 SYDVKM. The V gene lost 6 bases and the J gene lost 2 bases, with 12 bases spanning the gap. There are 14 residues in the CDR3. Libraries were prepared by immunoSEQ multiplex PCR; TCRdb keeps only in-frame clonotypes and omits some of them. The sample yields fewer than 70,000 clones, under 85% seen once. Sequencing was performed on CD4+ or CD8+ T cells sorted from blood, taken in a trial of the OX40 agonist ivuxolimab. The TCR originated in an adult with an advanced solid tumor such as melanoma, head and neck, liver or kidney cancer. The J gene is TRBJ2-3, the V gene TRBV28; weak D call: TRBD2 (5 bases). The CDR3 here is CASSPGEITDTQYF. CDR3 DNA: TGTGCCAGCAGCCCTGGGGAGATCACAGATACGCAGTATTTT.